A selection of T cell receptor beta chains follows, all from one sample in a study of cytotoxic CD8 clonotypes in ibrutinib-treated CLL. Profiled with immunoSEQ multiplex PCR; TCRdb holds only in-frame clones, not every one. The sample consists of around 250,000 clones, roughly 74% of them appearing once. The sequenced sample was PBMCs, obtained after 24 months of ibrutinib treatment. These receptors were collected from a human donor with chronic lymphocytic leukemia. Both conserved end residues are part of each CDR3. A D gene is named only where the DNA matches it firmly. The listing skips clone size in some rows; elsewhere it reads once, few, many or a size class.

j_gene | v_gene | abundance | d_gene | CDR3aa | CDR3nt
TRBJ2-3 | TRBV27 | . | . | CASSLPSSTDTQYF | TGTGCCAGCAGTTTGCCCTCTAGCACAGATACGCAGTATTTT
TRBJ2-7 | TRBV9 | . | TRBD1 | CASSQTPGQHLYEQYF | TGTGCCAGCAGCCAAACACCGGGACAGCATCTCTACGAGCAGTACTTC
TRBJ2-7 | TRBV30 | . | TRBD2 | CAWNPTSGEQYF | TGTGCCTGGAATCCCACTAGCGGCGAGCAGTACTTC
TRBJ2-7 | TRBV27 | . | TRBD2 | CASSLFGGASGRIYEQYF | TGTGCCAGCAGTTTATTCGGCGGAGCTAGCGGGAGAATTTACGAGCAGTACTTC
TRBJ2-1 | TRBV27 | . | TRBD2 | CASSLDSGSYNEQFF | TGTGCCAGCAGTTTAGATAGCGGGAGCTACAATGAGCAGTTCTTC
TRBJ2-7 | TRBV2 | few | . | CASTPSPYEQYF | TGTGCCAGCACGCCCTCCCCCTACGAGCAGTACTTC
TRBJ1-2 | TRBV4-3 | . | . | CASSQGLDYGYTF | TGCGCCAGCAGCCAAGGGTTGGACTATGGCTACACCTTC
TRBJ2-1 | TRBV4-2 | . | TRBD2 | CASSQAEGGNNEQFF | TGTGCCAGCAGCCAAGCGGAGGGAGGGAACAATGAGCAGTTCTTC
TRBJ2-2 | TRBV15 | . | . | CATSRVSGELFF | TGTGCCACCAGCAGAGTATCCGGGGAGCTGTTTTTT
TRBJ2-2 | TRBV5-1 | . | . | CASSPGHGSTGELFF | TGCGCCAGCAGCCCGGGGCATGGGAGCACCGGGGAGCTGTTTTTT
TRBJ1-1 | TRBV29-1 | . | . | CSVDDRNTEAFF | TGCAGCGTTGACGACAGGAACACTGAAGCTTTCTTT
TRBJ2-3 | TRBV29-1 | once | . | CSPLEGGTDTQYF | TGCAGCCCTCTTGAGGGAGGCACAGATACGCAGTATTTT
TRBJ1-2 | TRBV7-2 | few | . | CASSFLGVGSNGYTF | TGTGCCAGCAGCTTCCTAGGGGTTGGGTCAAATGGCTACACCTTC
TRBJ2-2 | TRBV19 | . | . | CASSIWGAGELFF | TGTGCCAGTAGTATATGGGGAGCCGGGGAGCTGTTTTTT
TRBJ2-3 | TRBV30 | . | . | CAWSAPGGVTDTQYF | TGTGCCTGGAGTGCCCCCGGGGGTGTCACAGATACGCAGTATTTT
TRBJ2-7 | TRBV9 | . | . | CASSVAASVDEQYF | TGTGCCAGCAGCGTTGCCGCTAGCGTCGACGAGCAGTACTTC
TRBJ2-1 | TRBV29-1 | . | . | CSVEPEGYNEQFF | TGCAGCGTTGAACCGGAGGGCTACAATGAGCAGTTCTTC
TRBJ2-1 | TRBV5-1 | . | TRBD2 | CASSLDNSGTYNEQFF | TGCGCCAGCAGCTTGGATAATAGCGGGACCTACAATGAGCAGTTCTTC
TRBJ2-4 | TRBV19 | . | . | CASRDRNIQYF | TGTGCCAGTAGGGACAGAAACATTCAGTACTTC
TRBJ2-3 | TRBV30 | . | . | CAWSSGPPDTQYF | TGTGCCTGGAGCTCAGGGCCCCCAGATACGCAGTATTTT
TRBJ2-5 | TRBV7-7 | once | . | CASSLAQGQETQYF | TGTGCTAGCAGCTTAGCCCAGGGGCAAGAGACCCAGTACTTC
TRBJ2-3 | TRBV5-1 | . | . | CASSEDRPDTQYF | TGCGCCAGCAGCGAGGACCGCCCCGATACGCAGTATTTT
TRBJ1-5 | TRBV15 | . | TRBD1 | CATSKDRGLGQPQHF | TGTGCCACCAGCAAGGACAGGGGGCTGGGTCAGCCCCAGCATTTT
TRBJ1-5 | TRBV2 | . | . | CASKGGTNQPQHF | TGTGCCAGCAAGGGAGGGACTAATCAGCCCCAGCATTTT
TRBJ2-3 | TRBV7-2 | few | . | CASSILSGARTDTQYF | TGTGCCAGCAGCATTCTATCAGGGGCCCGCACAGATACGCAGTATTTT
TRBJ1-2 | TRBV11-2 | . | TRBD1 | CASSFGDRGHGYTF | TGTGCCAGCAGCTTTGGGGACAGGGGCCATGGCTACACCTTC
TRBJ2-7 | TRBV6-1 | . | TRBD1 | CASSVLRDRGYEQYF | TGTGCCAGCAGTGTTCTAAGGGACAGGGGTTACGAGCAGTACTTC
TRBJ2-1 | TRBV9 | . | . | CASSVVGSYNEQFF | TGTGCCAGCAGCGTAGTTGGCTCCTACAATGAGCAGTTCTTC
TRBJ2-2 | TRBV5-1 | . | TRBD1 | CASQTGANTGELFF | TGCGCCAGCCAAACAGGGGCAAACACCGGGGAGCTGTTTTTT
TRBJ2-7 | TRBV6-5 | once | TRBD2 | CASRPGTSGSLEQYF | TGTGCCAGCAGACCCGGGACTAGCGGGTCCCTCGAGCAGTACTTC
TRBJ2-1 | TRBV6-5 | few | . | CASSYSRPGGNEQFF | TGTGCCAGCAGTTACTCAAGGCCCGGGGGCAATGAGCAGTTCTTC
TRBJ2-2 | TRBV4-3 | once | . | CASSQGVGSTGELFF | TGCGCCAGCAGCCAAGGTGTGGGCAGCACCGGGGAGCTGTTTTTT
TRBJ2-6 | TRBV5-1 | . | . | CASSAGLSSAANVLTF | TGCGCCAGCAGCGCCGGACTCTCCTCGGCAGCCAACGTCCTGACTTTC
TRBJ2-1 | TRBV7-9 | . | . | CASSLGPEQFF | TGTGCCAGCAGCTTAGGCCCTGAGCAGTTCTTC
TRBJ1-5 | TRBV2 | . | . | CAAGGSQPQHF | TGTGCCGCGGGGGGAAGTCAGCCCCAGCATTTT
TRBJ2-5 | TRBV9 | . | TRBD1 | CASSAGTVQETQYF | TGTGCCAGCAGCGCGGGGACAGTCCAAGAGACCCAGTACTTC
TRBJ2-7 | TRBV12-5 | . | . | CASSRGENYEQYF | TGTGCTAGTTCGAGAGGGGAGAACTACGAGCAGTACTTC
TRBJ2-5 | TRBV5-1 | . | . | CASSRIDGWEETQYF | TGCGCCAGCAGCCGTATCGACGGATGGGAAGAGACCCAGTACTTC
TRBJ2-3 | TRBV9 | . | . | CASSAPSDTQYF | TGTGCCAGCAGCGCTCCTTCCGATACGCAGTATTTT
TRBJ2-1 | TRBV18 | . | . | CASSPPGGPNEQFF | TGTGCCAGCTCACCACCGGGGGGGCCAAATGAGCAGTTCTTC